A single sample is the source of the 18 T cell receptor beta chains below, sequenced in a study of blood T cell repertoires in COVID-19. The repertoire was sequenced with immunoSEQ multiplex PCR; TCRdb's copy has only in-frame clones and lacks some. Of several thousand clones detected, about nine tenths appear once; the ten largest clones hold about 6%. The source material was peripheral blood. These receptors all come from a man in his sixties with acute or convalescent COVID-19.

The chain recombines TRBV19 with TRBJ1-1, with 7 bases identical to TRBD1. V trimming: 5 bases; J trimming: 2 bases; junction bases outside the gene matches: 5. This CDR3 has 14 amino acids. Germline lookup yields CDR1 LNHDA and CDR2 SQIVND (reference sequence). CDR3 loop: CASSPQGHNTEAFF. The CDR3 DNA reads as TGTGCCAGTAGTCCACAGGGGCACAACACTGAAGCTTTCTTT.

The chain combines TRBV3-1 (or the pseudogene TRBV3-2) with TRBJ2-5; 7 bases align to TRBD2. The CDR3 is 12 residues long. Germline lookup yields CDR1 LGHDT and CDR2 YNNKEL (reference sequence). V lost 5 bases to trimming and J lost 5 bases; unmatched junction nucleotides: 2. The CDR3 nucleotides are TGTGCCAGCAGCTTTAGCGGGGAGACCCAGTACTTC. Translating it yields CASSFSGETQYF.

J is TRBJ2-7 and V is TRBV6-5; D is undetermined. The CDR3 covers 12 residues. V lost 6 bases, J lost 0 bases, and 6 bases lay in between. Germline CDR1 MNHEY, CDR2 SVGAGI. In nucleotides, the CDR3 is TGTGCCAGCAGGGAGCCCTCCTACGAGCAGTACTTC. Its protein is CASREPSYEQYF.

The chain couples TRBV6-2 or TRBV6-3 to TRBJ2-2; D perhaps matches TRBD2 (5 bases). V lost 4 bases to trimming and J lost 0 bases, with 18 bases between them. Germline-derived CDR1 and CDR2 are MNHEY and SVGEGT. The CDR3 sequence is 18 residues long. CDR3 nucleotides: TGTGCCAGCAGTTCCCCCGGGGTCGGGCAGTCGAACACCGGGGAGCTGTTTTTT. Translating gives CASSSPGVGQSNTGELFF.

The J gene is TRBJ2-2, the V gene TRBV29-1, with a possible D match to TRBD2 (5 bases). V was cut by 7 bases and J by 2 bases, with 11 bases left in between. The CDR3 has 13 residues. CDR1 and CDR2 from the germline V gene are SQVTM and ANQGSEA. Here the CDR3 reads CSGRTLNTGELFF. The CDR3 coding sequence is TGCAGCGGCCGGACTCTAAACACCGGGGAGCTGTTTTTT.

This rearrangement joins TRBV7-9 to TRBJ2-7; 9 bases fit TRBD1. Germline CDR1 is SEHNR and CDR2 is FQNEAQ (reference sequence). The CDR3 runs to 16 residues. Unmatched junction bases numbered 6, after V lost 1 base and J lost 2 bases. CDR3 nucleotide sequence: TGTGCCAGCAGCTTAGTAGGCGGGACAGGGCCCTACGAGCAGTACTTC. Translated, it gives CASSLVGGTGPYEQYF.

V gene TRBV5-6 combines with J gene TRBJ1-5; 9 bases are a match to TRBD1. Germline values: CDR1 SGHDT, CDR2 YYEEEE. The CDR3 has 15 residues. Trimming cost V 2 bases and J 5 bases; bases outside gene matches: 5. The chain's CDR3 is CASSFGTGYHQPQHF. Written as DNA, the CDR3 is TGTGCCAGCAGCTTTGGGACAGGGTATCATCAGCCCCAGCATTTT.

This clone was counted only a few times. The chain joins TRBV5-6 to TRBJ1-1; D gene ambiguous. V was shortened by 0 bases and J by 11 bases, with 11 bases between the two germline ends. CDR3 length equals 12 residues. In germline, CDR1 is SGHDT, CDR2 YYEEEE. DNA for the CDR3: TGTGCCAGCAGCTTGGCGGGTGGCTCGGCTTTCTTT. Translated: CASSLAGGSAFF.

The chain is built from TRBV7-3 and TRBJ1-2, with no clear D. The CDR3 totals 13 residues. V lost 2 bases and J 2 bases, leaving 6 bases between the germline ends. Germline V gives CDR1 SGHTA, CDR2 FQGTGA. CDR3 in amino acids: CASSLDKNYGYTF. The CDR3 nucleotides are TGTGCCAGCAGCTTAGACAAAAACTATGGCTACACCTTC.

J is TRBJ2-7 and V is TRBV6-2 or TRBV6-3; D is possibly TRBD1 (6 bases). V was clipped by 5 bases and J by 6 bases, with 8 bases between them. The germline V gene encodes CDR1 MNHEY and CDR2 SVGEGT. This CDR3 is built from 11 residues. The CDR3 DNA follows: TGTGCCAGCAGTAACAGGGTCGAGCAGTACTTC. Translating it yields CASSNRVEQYF.

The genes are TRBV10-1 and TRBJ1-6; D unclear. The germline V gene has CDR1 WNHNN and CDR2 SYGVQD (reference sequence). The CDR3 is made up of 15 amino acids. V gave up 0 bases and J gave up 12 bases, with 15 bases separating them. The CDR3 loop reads CASSESPNYIEPLHF. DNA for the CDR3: TGCGCCAGCAGTGAGTCGCCGAATTACATCGAACCCCTCCACTTT.

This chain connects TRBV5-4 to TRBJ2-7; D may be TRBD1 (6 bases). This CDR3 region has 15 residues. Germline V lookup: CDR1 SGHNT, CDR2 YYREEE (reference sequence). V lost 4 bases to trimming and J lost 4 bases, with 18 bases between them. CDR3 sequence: CASSGRRGSTYEQYF. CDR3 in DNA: TGTGCCAGCAGCGGGCGCAGGGGTAGTACATACGAGCAGTACTTC.

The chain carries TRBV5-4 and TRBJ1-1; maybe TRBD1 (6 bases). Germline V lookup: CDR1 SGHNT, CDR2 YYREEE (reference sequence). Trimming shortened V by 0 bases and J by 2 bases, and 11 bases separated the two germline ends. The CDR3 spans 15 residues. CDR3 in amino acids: CASSLATGTNTEAFF. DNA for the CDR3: TGTGCCAGCAGCTTGGCAACAGGGACAAACACTGAAGCTTTCTTT.

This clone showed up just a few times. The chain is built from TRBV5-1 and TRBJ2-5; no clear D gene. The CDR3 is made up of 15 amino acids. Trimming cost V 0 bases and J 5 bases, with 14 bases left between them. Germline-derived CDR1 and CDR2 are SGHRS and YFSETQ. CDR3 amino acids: CASSLGSVQWETQYF. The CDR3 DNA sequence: TGCGCCAGCAGCTTGGGGTCCGTACAATGGGAGACCCAGTACTTC.

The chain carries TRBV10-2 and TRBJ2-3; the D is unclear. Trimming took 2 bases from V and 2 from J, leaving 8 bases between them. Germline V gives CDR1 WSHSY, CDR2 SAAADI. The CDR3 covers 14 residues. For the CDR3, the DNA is TGCGCCAGCAGTGAGCTAGAGGTCACAGATACGCAGTATTTT. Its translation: CASSELEVTDTQYF.

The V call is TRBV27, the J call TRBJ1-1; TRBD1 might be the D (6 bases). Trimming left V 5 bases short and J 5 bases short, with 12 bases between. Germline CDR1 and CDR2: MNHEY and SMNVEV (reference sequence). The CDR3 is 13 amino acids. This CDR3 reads CASSLIQGTEAFF. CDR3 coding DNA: TGTGCCAGCAGTCTAATACAGGGTACTGAAGCTTTCTTT.

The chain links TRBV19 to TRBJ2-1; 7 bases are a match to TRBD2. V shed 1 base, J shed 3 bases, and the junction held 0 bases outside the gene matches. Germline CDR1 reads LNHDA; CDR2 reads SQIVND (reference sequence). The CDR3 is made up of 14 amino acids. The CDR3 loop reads CASSIGGGYNEQFF. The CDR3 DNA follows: TGTGCCAGTAGTATAGGCGGGGGCTACAATGAGCAGTTCTTC.

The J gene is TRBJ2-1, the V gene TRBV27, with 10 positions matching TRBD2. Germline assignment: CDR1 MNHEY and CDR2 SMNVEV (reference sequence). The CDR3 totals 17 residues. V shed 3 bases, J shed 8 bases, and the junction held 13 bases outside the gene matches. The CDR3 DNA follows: TGTGCCAGCAGTTTTAGAGTAGCGGGAGGCTTGGGGGATGAGCAGTTCTTC. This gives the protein CASSFRVAGGLGDEQFF.